This T cell receptor beta chain was observed in a study of shared clonotypes between healthy human individuals (dated by TCRdb to about 2020). With regard to the full study: The cohort comprised a couple of women and three men aged 18 to 49 years. To increase sequencing depth and limit assay-specific biases, TCR repertoire library preparation and sequencing were carried out by different laboratories using diverse techniques. Blood TCR repertoires of several healthy adults were deeply sequenced to estimate repertoire size and the extent of clonotype sharing between individuals. Per donor, three plates each were used for CD4 naive and CD4 memory, two for CD8 naive, and one for CD8 memory. Between about 0.8 and 9 billion PBMCs per donor were obtained by leukapheresis.

CDR1 is given as SNHLY and CDR2 as FYNNEI, both from the germline V gene. Taken from cysteine to phenylalanine, the CDR3 has 16 residues. The kept DNA is CDR3 alone, 48 bases in frame from the first base. V and J lose 8 bases and 0 bases, and a span of 14 bases separates them. Remarks on this clone: The clone's antigen remains unknown. Within one base of it there is no much larger clone, and no base qualities were kept.

CD8 naive samples were CD45RO-negative cells positively selected for CCR7, giving a CD45RA+CCR7+ population that excluded TemRA cells. The donors were healthy, HIV-negative adults with no recently reported acute infections or vaccinations. Every donor was a Caucasian adult residing in Nashville, Tennessee, USA. Blood was obtained by leukapheresis, after which PBMCs were separated by Ficoll-Histopaque density gradient centrifugation and cryopreserved in liquid nitrogen vapor phase. Analytical flow cytometry was used to check the purity and quantity of each magnetically sorted T cell population. From each sorted fraction, genomic DNA was isolated and quantified by UV absorbance on a Nanodrop 2000c. TCR CDR3 regions were amplified from genomic DNA by multiplex PCR using the deep immunoSEQ assay. Genomic DNA extracted from each cell subset was distributed evenly over all wells of several immunoSEQ 96-well plates, and each plate served as one replicate. For sorted subsets, each replicate PCR was loaded with approximately 190 ng genomic DNA, equivalent to about 30,000 T cell genomes. Purified libraries were measured with a Qubit 3.0 fluorometer, size-checked on a Bioanalyzer 2100, and measured again with the KAPA Library Quantification kit. Every immunoSEQ 96-well plate was sequenced on a separate single-read 150-cycle Illumina NextSeq 550 flow cell. Under the source paper's analysis protocol: The immunoSEQ output contained only junctional sequences without quality scores, so filtering could not match that applied to full-length reads. To assign V/J genes and CDR3, sequences were annotated using PyIR, a Python wrapper for IgBLAST v1.9, with IMGT germline references. Reads with weak V/J assignments (E-value above 1e-6), missing CDR3, stop codons, out-of-frame junctions, or ambiguous translated residues were removed. V3J clonotypes were defined as sequences sharing the same inferred V gene, J gene, and CDR3 amino acid sequence. To compute the percentage overlap between repertoires, the number of shared unique clonotypes was divided by the size of the smaller repertoire. Three approaches were used to assess repertoire richness: RTK rarefaction, the Chao1 estimator, and Recon v2.1 estimates of unobserved clonotypes. Generation probabilities for all TCRbeta clonotypes obtained by the gDNA method from a few donors were computed using OLGA. TCRdb mirrors the immuneACCESS table, restricted to in-frame sequences. Some clones are absent from its copies; in checked studies, under half trace to an unresolved V gene, and the reason for the others is unknown. D and trimming were read from the DNA, whereas the V and J calls and clone size are those reported in that table. The sample yields about 680,000 clones; 90% to 95% were counted once. The ten largest clonotypes hold roughly 22% of the sample.

On the study overall, not on this receptor specifically: Around 5.4% of naive CD4, 3% to 3.5% of naive CD8, approximately 2.2% of memory CD4, and about 0.4% of memory CD8 clonotypes were shared across several donors. Compared with non-shared clonotypes, the clonotypes found in all four sorted-subset donors had higher generation probabilities. Pairwise subsampling led to the expectation that sequencing depth would affect the degree of clonotype sharing among donors. Rarefaction of sorted-subset datasets indicated incomplete sequencing despite the large sequencing depth. Because the study included a small number of donors, the genetic and exposure-history diversity represented was limited. Naive subsets generally had larger estimated clonotype richness than memory subsets did. Sampling was limited to blood, and TCR repertoires in tissue likely differ from TCR repertoires in blood.

Sequenced sample: naive CD8+ T cells sorted from blood. The cell subset or site label corresponds to: CD45RA+CCR7+. The rearrangement joined TRBV2 to TRBJ2-6; 5 matching bases give a weak D call of TRBD2. This TCR derives from a young man in good health. The DNA sequence is given as TGTGCCAGCCTTACTAGACCGGCCTCTGGGGCCAACGTCCTGACTTTC. The resulting protein is CASLTRPASGANVLTF.